This T cell receptor beta chain appears in the sequencing data of a study of Graves' ophthalmopathy and Graves' hyperthyroidism. The study, taken as a whole, reports: Discriminating ophthalmopathy from stable hyperthyroidism, a 13-signature model attained a sensitivity of 85% to 90% and a specificity of about 79%.

Germline lookup yields CDR1 SGHDN and CDR2 FVKESK. The CDR3 runs 14 residues. The V and J ends lost 1 base and 5 bases respectively, with 11 bases between them. Amplification from RNA transcripts yielded the TCR beta CDR3 regions. HTBI primers were used in a first-round RT-PCR, which preceded a second-round multiplex PCR. One entry per CDR3 protein results from TCRdb running MiXCR on the multiplex PCR reads. The sample includes roughly 380,000 distinct CDR3 sequences, 15% of them seen just once. Stable hyperthyroidism meant no progression to ophthalmopathy within 18 months of follow-up. Hyperthyroidism patients were newly diagnosed, under 2 months' duration, aged 18 to 65. This clonotype was seen repeatedly, ten times or more. The antigen is unknown.

Sequenced sample: peripheral blood. The rearrangement uses TRBV14 and TRBJ1-1, with TRBD1 as a possible D gene (5 bases). The receptor was isolated from a woman between 18 and 30 years old with stable Graves' hyperthyroidism. The CDR3 loop reads CASSQVGWGTEAFF. The CDR3 nucleotides are TGTGCCAGCAGCCAAGTTGGGTGGGGGACTGAAGCTTTCTTT.